This entry lists 10 T cell receptor beta chains sequenced from one sample in a study of post-analysis software for immune sequencing data. Whole-study findings and limits: Four to six TRBV segments were more frequent in patients than controls; TRBV5-6, TRBV5-1 and TRBV20-1 belonged to this group.

Prepared libraries of TCR beta cDNA carried unique molecular identifiers. TCRdb re-called the PCR reads with MiXCR, one entry per CDR3 protein. The table shows approximately 570,000 distinct CDR3 sequences, with around 47% occurring only once. No antigens are known for them. Source material: blood. The receptors shown here come from a girl under 18 with multiple sclerosis.

This sequence joins TRBV20-1 and TRBJ1-1, with D possibly matching TRBD1 (5 bases). V lost 7 bases and J lost 3, with 18 bases in between. The CDR3 length is 14 residues. In germline, CDR1 is DFQATT, CDR2 SNEGSKA (reference sequence). The CDR3, as DNA: TGCAGTGGAGCGGGGGACCCGACTTACACTGAAGCTTTCTTT. It encodes CSGAGDPTYTEAFF.

The chain couples TRBV29-1 to TRBJ2-4; a possible D gene is TRBD2 (6 bases). The germline gives CDR1 SQVTM, CDR2 ANQGSEA. This CDR3 is 13 amino acids long. V was trimmed by 6 bases and J by 7 bases, leaving 16 bases between them. CDR3 sequence (DNA): TGCAGCGTGGCTACGGGGGTAGGGAACATTCAGTACTTC. This sequence encodes CSVATGVGNIQYF. The variable domain in full, with the rest retrieved from reference TRBV29-1 and TRBJ2-4, is SAVISQKPSRDICQRGTSLTIQCQVDSQVTMMFWYRQQPGQSLTLIATANQGSEATYESGFVIDKFPISRPNLTFSTLTVSNMSPEDSSIYLCSVATGVGNIQYFGAGTRLSVL.

This clonotype has only one observation. The gene calls are TRBV4-1 and TRBJ2-1; no reliable D call. Matching the DNA end better, TRBJ2-7 makes the J call doubtful. Germline CDR1 reads MGHRA; CDR2 reads YSYEKL. CDR3 size: 13 residues. Written as DNA, the CDR3 is TGCGCCAGCAGCCAAGTGCAAGGTTACGAGCAGTACTTC. This translates into CASSQVQGYEQYF.

The chain employs TRBV7-2 and TRBJ2-7, with 9 bases that match TRBD1. The germline V gene has CDR1 SGHTA and CDR2 FQGNSA. There are 15 residues in the CDR3. With 4 bases clipped from V and 6 bases from J, the junction kept 10 bases outside the gene matches. The CDR3 region is CASSSETGGIGEQYF. The DNA of the CDR3 is TGTGCCAGCAGCTCCGAGACAGGGGGTATCGGCGAGCAGTACTTC.

V usage is TRBV7-2 and J usage is TRBJ2-6, with D hard to call. Trimming took off 2 bases at V and 1 base at J, with 3 bases between the two ends. The CDR3 is 14 residues long. Germline CDR1 reads SGHTA; CDR2 reads FQGNSA. DNA for the CDR3: TGTGCCAGCAGCTTACAGTCTGGGGCCAACGTCCTGACTTTC. The encoded protein is CASSLQSGANVLTF.

The chain employs TRBV29-1 and TRBJ2-1, with 8 bases matching TRBD1. CDR3 length: 14 amino acids. Germline assignment: CDR1 SQVTM and CDR2 ANQGSEA. J lost 2 bases, V lost 4 bases, and 4 bases had no gene match. CDR3 protein: CSVAQGVTYNEQFF. For the CDR3, the DNA is TGCAGCGTTGCACAGGGGGTCACCTACAATGAGCAGTTCTTC.

There are a few counts of this clonotype. This chain uses TRBV12-3 or TRBV12-4 with TRBJ2-7; tentative D call: TRBD1 (5 bases). CDR3 size: 16 residues. Trimming took 5 bases from V and 1 from J, leaving 18 bases between them. The CDR3 loop is CASSPSPDTFSYEQYF. CDR3 coding DNA: TGTGCCAGCAGTCCTTCCCCGGACACGTTTTCCTACGAGCAGTACTTC.

For the CDR3, the DNA is TGTGCCATCACTCGTAGCGGGAGCTACACCGGGGAGCTGTTTTTT. Translated: CAITRSGSYTGELFF. The chain joins TRBV12-3 or TRBV12-4 to TRBJ2-2, with 9 bases aligning to TRBD2. V dropped 10 bases and J dropped 3; count of bases not matched to a gene: 9. The CDR3 contains 15 residues.

V and J are TRBV6-5 and TRBJ1-2, with D hard to call. V shed 2 bases and J shed 6 bases, with 10 bases lying between them. This CDR3 is built from 13 residues. Looked up from germline, CDR1 is MNHEY and CDR2 is SVGAGI. The CDR3 protein is CASSYRLHHGYTF. The CDR3 DNA follows: TGTGCCAGCAGTTACCGATTACACCATGGCTACACCTTC.

V and J are TRBV20-1 and TRBJ1-6; 7 positions match TRBD1. Germline V gene lookup returns CDR1 DFQATT and CDR2 SNEGSKA (reference sequence). The CDR3 consists of 16 residues. V lost 1 base and J lost 7; bases outside the gene matches: 10. The CDR3 DNA is TGCAGTGCTAGAGCCCCCCTACAGGGGTTGAATTCACCCCTCCACTTT. It translates to CSARAPLQGLNSPLHF.